This entry features one T cell receptor (beta chain) sequence. Its antigen is as yet unknown. Some clones are missing from TCRdb's copy, which holds only in-frame ones; the method was immunoSEQ multiplex PCR. The repertoire has 100,000 or so clones, roughly 90% of them found once; the top ten carry around 19%. The time point: cycle 4 day 1 (C4D1), after five to seven weeks of nivolumab. All patients experienced relapse after autologous stem cell transplantation, and brentuximab vedotin exposure was variable. This sample is drawn from a study of PD-1 blockade in classical Hodgkin lymphoma. V was pared by 5 bases and J by 7 bases, with 8 bases of the junction left unmatched. There are 13 residues in the CDR3. Per the germline V gene, CDR1 is SGHNT and CDR2 is YYREEE (reference sequence). Study results and limitations: Whereas CD4+ TCR diversity had risen significantly by C4D1, CD8+ TCR diversity had not. The authors have not defined what causes the repertoire differences, possibly disease activity or prior therapy. Before treatment, complete responders showed about the same diversity as newly diagnosed patients. Healthy donors were reported to have higher baseline TCR diversity than newly diagnosed patients.

The sequence derives from a human donor with classical Hodgkin lymphoma. The V call is TRBV5-4, the J call TRBJ2-5, with 7 bases lining up with TRBD1. The sample was peripheral blood mononuclear cells (PBMCs), taken before the fourth cycle of nivolumab. CDR3 sequence (DNA): TGTGCCAGCAGTTCCGACAGGGCAGGGACCCAGTACTTC. Translating gives CASSSDRAGTQYF.